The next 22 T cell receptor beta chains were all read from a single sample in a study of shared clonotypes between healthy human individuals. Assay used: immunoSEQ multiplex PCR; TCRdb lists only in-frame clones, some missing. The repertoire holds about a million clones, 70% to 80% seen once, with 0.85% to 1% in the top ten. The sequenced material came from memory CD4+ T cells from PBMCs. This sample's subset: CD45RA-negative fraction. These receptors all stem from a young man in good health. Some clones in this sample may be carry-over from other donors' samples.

CDR3 sequence: CASSLRYGRTGGELFF. CDR3 in DNA: TGTGCCAGCAGCTTGAGATACGGGAGGACTGGCGGGGAGCTGTTTTTT. This rearrangement joins TRBV7-8 to TRBJ2-2; 7 bases are shared with TRBD2. The CDR3 runs to 16 residues. Per germline, CDR1 SGHVS and CDR2 FQNEAQ. V trimming: 3 bases; J trimming: 7 bases; junction bases outside the gene matches: 11.

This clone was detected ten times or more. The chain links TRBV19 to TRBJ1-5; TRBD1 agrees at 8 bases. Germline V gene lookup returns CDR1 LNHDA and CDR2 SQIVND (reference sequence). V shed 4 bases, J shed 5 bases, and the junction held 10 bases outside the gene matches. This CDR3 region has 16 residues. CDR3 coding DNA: TGTGCCAGTAGTAAAACCGGGACAGGAGGTGATCAGCCCCAGCATTTT. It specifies CASSKTGTGGDQPQHF.

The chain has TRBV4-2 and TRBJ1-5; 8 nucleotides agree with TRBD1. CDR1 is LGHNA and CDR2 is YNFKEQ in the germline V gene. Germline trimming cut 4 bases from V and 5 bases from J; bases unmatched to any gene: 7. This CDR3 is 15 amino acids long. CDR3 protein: CASSPGGRGHQPQHF. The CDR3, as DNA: TGTGCCAGCAGCCCTGGGGGCAGGGGGCATCAGCCCCAGCATTTT.

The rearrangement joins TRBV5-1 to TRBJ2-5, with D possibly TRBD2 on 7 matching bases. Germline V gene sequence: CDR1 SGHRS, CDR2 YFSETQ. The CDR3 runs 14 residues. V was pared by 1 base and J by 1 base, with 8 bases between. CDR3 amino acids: CASSLRGGQETQYF. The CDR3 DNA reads TGCGCCAGCAGCTTGAGGGGGGGCCAAGAGACCCAGTACTTC.

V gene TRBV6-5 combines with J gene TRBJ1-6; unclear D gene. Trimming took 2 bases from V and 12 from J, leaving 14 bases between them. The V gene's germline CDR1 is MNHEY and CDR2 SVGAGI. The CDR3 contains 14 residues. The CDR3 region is CASSYRQDLEPLHF. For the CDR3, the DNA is TGTGCCAGCAGTTACAGGCAGGACCTAGAACCCCTCCACTTT.

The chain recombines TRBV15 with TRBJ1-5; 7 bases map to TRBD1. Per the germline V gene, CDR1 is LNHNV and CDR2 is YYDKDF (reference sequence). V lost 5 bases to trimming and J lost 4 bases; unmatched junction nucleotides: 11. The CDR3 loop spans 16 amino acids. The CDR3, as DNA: TGTGCCACCAGCGCCGGGACAGCGCAGGGAAATCAGCCCCAGCATTTT. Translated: CATSAGTAQGNQPQHF.

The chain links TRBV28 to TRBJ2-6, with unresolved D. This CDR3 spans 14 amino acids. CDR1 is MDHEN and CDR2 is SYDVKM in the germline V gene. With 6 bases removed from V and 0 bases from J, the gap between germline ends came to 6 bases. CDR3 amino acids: CASRSDSGANVLTF. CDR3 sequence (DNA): TGTGCCAGCAGATCCGACTCTGGGGCCAACGTCCTGACTTTC.

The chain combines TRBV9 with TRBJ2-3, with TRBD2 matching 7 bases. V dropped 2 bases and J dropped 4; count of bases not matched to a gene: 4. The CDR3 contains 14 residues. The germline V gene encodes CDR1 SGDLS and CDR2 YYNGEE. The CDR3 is CASSVRERSDTQYF. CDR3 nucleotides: TGTGCCAGCAGCGTGCGGGAGCGTTCAGATACGCAGTATTTT.

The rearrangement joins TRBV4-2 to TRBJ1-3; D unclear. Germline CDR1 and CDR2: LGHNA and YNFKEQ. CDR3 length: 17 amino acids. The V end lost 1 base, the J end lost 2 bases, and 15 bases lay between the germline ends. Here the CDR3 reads CASSQATWMSTGNTIYF. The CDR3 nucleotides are TGTGCCAGCAGCCAAGCCACTTGGATGTCGACTGGAAACACCATATATTTT.

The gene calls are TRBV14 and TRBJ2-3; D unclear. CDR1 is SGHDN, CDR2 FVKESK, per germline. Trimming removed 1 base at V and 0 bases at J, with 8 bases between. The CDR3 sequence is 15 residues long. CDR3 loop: CASSQVPSSTDTQYF. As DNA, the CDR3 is TGTGCCAGCAGCCAAGTACCGAGTAGCACAGATACGCAGTATTTT.

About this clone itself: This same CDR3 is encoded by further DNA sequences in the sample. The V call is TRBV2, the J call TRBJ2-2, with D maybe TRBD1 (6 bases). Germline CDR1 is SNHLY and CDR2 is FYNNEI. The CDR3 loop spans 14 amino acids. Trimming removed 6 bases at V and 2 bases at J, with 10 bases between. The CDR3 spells CASRMDSNTGELFF. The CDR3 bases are TGTGCCAGCAGAATGGACAGTAACACCGGGGAGCTGTTTTTT.

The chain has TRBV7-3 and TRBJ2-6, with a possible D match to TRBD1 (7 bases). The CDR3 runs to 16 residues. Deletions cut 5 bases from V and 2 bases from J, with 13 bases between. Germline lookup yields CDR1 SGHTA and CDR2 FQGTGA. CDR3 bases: TGTGCCAGCAGCCCGCAGGGGGAGGCTGGGGCCAACGTCCTGACTTTC. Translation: CASSPQGEAGANVLTF.

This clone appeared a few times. CDR3 region: CASRDPSNYGYTF. DNA for the CDR3: TGTGCCAGCCGGGATCCCTCTAACTATGGCTACACCTTC. The rearrangement uses TRBV7-2 and TRBJ1-2; no reliable D call. This CDR3 region has 13 residues. V dropped 8 bases and J dropped 0 bases, with 10 bases sitting between them. Germline assignment: CDR1 SGHTA and CDR2 FQGNSA. Variable domain in full (rest from reference TRBV7-2 and TRBJ1-2): GAGVSQSPSNKVTEKGKDVELRCDPISGHTALYWYRQSLGQGLEFLIYFQGNSAPDKSGLPSDRFSAERTGGSVSTLTIQRTQQEDSAVYLCASRDPSNYGYTFGSGTRLTVV.

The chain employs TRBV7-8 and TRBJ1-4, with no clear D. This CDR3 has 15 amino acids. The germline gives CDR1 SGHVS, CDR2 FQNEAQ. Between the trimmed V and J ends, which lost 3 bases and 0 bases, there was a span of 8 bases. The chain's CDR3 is CASSLSLATNEKLFF. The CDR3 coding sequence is TGTGCCAGCAGCTTGAGCCTTGCAACTAATGAAAAACTGTTTTTT.

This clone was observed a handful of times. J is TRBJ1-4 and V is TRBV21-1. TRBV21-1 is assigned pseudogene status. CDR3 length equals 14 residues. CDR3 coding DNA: TGTGCCAGCAGCAAGCAGGGAGCTAATGAAAAACTGTTTTTT. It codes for CASSKQGANEKLFF.

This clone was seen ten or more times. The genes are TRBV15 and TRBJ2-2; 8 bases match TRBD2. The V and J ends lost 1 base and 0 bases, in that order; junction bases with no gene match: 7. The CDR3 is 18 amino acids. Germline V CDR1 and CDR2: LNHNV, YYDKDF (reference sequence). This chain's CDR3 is CATSRGGLGPANTGELFF. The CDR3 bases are TGTGCCACCAGCAGAGGGGGACTAGGCCCCGCGAACACCGGGGAGCTGTTTTTT.

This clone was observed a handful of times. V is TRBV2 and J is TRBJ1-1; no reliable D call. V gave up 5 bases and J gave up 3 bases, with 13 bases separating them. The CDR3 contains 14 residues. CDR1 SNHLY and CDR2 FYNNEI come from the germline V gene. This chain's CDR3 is CASSFTGRDTEAFF. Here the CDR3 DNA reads TGTGCCAGCAGTTTTACCGGGCGAGACACTGAAGCTTTCTTT. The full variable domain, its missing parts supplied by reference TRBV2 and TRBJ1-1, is EPEVTQTPSHQVTQMGQEVILRCVPISNHLYFYWYRQILGQKVEFLVSFYNNEISEKSEIFDDQFSVERPDGSNFTLKIRSTKLEDSAMYFCASSFTGRDTEAFFGQGTRLTVV.

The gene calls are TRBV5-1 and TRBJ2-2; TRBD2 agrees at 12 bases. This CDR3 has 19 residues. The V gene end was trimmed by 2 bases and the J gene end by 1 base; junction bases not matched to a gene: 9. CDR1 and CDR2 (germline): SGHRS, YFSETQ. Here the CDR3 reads CASSFHKRLAGVNTGELFF. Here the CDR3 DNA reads TGCGCCAGCAGCTTCCACAAACGACTAGCGGGGGTGAACACCGGGGAGCTGTTTTTT.

The CDR3 DNA reads TGTGCCAGCAGCTCAGGGGGCCTAAACGAGCAGTACTTC. Amino acids: CASSSGGLNEQYF. The chain employs TRBV7-9 and TRBJ2-7; 8 bases align to TRBD1. CDR3 length: 13 amino acids. Germline-derived CDR1 and CDR2 are SEHNR and FQNEAQ (reference sequence). The junction had 4 bases not matched to a gene; V was cut back by 4 bases and J by 5 bases. The full variable domain, its missing parts supplied by reference TRBV7-9 and TRBJ2-7, is DTGVSQNPRHKITKRGQNVTFRCDPISEHNRLYWYRQTLGQGPEFLTYFQNEAQLEKSRLLSDRFSAERPKGSFSTLEIQRTEQGDSAMYLCASSSGGLNEQYFGPGTRLTVT.

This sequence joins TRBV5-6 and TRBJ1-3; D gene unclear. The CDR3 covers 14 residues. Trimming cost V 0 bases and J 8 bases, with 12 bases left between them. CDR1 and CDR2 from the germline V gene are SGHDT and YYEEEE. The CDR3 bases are TGTGCCAGCAGCTTGGTAACAGTTAATGACACCATATATTTT. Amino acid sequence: CASSLVTVNDTIYF. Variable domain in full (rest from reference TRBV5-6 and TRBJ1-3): DAGVTQSPTHLIKTRGQQVTLRCSPKSGHDTVSWYQQALGQGPQFIFQYYEEEERQRGNFPDRFSGHQFPNYSSELNVNALLLGDSALYLCASSLVTVNDTIYFGEGSWLTVV.

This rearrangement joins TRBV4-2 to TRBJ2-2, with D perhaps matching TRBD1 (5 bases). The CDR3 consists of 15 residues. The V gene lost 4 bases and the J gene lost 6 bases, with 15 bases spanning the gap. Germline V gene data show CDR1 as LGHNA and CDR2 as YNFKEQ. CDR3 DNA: TGTGCCAGCAGCCGAACAGGAGCTGGGCCCGGGGAGCTGTTTTTT. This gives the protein CASSRTGAGPGELFF.

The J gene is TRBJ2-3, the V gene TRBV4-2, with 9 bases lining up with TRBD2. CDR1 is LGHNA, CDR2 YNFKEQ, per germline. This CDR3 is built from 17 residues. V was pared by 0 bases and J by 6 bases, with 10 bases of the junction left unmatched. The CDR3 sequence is CASSQDLVAGVRDTQYF. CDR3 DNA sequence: TGTGCCAGCAGCCAAGATCTAGTAGCGGGAGTTCGCGATACGCAGTATTTT.